This entry is about one TCR beta chain. The source of the sample is a study of control samples from healthy donors and cancer patients. Measured with immunoSEQ multiplex PCR; TCRdb has only the in-frame clones, and not every one. The table has 150,000 to 200,000 clones, approximately 93% seen once. Germline V gene data show CDR1 as KGHSH and CDR2 as LQKENI. V dropped 3 bases and J dropped 4; count of bases not matched to a gene: 4. The CDR3 runs 15 residues. The rearrangement uses TRBV18 and TRBJ2-1; TRBD1 aligns across 9 bases. The sample consisted of blood. This receptor was identified in a woman aged 40 to 49 in good health. Here the CDR3 DNA reads TGTGCCAGCTCACCGGGACAGGGAGGTTACAATGAGCAGTTCTTC. Translated, it gives CASSPGQGGYNEQFF. The whole variable domain, remainder taken from reference TRBV18 and TRBJ2-1, is NAGVMQNPRHLVRRRGQEARLRCSPMKGHSHVYWYRQLPEEGLKFMVYLQKENIIDESGMPKERFSAEFPKEGPSILRIQQVVRGDSAAYFCASSPGQGGYNEQFFGPGTRLTVL.